These T cell receptor beta chains were read from a single sample in a study of cytomegalovirus exposure and HLA in healthy donors. Assay used: immunoSEQ multiplex PCR; TCRdb lists only in-frame clones, some missing. This repertoire shows about 130,000 clones, 85% to 90% found once; its top ten account for about 9.9%. The sample consisted of PBMCs. The receptors here all came from a woman between 18 and 29 years old in good health and CMV-seropositive. Both conserved end residues are part of each CDR3. A D gene is named only where the DNA matches it firmly. Size is stated for part of the rows, as once, few or many counts, or as a class when the clone is expanded.

V gene	D gene	J gene	clone size	CDR3 DNA	CDR3 protein
TRBV29-1	TRBD2	TRBJ2-7	NA	TGCAGCGTTGGTCGGGGGGGGGCCTACGAGCAGTACTTC	CSVGRGGAYEQYF
TRBV27	TRBD1	TRBJ1-2	NA	TGTGCCAGCAGTAGTGGGACAGGGAGGGCCTACACCTTC	CASSSGTGRAYTF
TRBV5-4	TRBD1	TRBJ2-1	once	TGTGCCAGCAGCTTGCGAACGACAGGGGGAGATGAGCAGTTCTTC	CASSLRTTGGDEQFF
TRBV27	TRBD2	TRBJ2-7	few	TGTGCCAGCAGTCCGACGGGGGGCGAGCAGTACTTC	CASSPTGGEQYF
TRBV7-9	TRBD1	TRBJ1-4	NA	TGTGCCAGCAGCTTTGGACAGGGCTCTAATGAAAAACTGTTTTTT	CASSFGQGSNEKLFF
TRBV7-9	NA	TRBJ2-3	NA	TGTGCCAGCAGCTTACTGTTGGACAGTAATACGCAGTATTTT	CASSLLLDSNTQYF
TRBV2	NA	TRBJ2-7	NA	TGTGCCAGCAGGGAAGACAGCTACGAGCAGTACTTC	CASREDSYEQYF
TRBV19	NA	TRBJ2-7	once	TGTGCCAGTAGTATGGTACACCTCTACGAGCAGTACTTC	CASSMVHLYEQYF
TRBV19	TRBD1	TRBJ2-3	NA	TGTGCCAGTAGTCTCCGGGACAGCGAAAGCACAGATACGCAGTATTTT	CASSLRDSESTDTQYF
TRBV2	NA	TRBJ1-3	few	TGTGCCAGCAGTTTATCCGGTAACACCATATATTTT	CASSLSGNTIYF
TRBV6-4	TRBD2	TRBJ2-2	NA	TGTGCCAGCAGTAACCTCGGCGGGGGGGCCGCCGGGGAGCTGTTTTTT	CASSNLGGGAAGELFF
TRBV27	TRBD2	TRBJ2-1	NA	TGTGCCAGCAGTAAACTAGCGGGGGGAAATAATGAGCAGTTCTTC	CASSKLAGGNNEQFF
TRBV27	TRBD1	TRBJ2-2	NA	TGTGCCAGCAGCCCTATGACAGGGGGCACCGGGGAGCTGTTTTTT	CASSPMTGGTGELFF
TRBV28	NA	TRBJ2-7	NA	TGTGCCAGCAGGAGGACAACCTTCCCCTACGAGCAGTACTTC	CASRRTTFPYEQYF
TRBV30	NA	TRBJ1-4	NA	TGTGCCTGGAGTCGGGGACTCAATGAAAAACTGTTTTTT	CAWSRGLNEKLFF
TRBV5-1	TRBD2	TRBJ2-5	NA	TGCGCCAGCAGCTTGGGTCGGACTAGCGGGGAAGTACAAGAGACCCAGTACTTC	CASSLGRTSGEVQETQYF
TRBV28	NA	TRBJ2-7	NA	TGTGCCAGCAGTGGAGTCCCGACAGGTGCGAAGCAGTACTTC	CASSGVPTGAKQYF